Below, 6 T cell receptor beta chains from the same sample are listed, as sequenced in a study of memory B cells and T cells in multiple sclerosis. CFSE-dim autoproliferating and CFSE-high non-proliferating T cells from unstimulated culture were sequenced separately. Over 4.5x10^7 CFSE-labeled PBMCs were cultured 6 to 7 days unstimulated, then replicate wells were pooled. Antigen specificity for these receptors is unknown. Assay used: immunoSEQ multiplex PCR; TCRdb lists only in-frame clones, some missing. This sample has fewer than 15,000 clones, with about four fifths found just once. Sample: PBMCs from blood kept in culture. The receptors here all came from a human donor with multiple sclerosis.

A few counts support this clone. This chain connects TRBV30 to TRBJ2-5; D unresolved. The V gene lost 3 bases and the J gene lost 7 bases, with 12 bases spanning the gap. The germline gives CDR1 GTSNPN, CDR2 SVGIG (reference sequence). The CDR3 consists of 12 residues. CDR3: CAWRALGGTQYF. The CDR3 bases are TGTGCCTGGAGGGCATTAGGTGGGACCCAGTACTTC.

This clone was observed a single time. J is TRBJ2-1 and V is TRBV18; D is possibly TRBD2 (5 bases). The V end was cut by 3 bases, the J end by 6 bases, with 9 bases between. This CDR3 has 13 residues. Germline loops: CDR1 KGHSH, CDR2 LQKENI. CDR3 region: CASSPGGGNEQFF. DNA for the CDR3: TGTGCCAGCTCACCGGGCGGAGGCAATGAGCAGTTCTTC.

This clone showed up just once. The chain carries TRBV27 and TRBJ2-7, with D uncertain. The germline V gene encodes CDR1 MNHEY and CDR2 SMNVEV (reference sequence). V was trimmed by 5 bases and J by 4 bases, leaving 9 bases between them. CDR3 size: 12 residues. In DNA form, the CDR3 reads TGTGCCAGCAGTCCGGACCTATACGAGCAGTACTTC. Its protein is CASSPDLYEQYF.

This CDR3 is CASSQYEGTTGNYGYTF. CDR3 DNA: TGCGCCAGCAGCCAATACGAGGGAACCACCGGTAACTATGGCTACACCTTC. This chain links TRBV4-1 with TRBJ1-2; D unresolved. Trimming removed 2 bases at V and 1 base at J, with 17 bases between. Looked up from germline, CDR1 is MGHRA and CDR2 is YSYEKL. The CDR3 has 17 amino acids.

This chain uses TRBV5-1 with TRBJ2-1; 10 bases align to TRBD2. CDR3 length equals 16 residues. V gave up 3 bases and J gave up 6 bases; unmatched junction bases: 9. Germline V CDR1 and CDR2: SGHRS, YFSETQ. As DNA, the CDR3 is TGCGCCAGCAGCTCTGGAGGACAGCGGGGGGGCAATGAGCAGTTCTTC. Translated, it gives CASSSGGQRGGNEQFF.

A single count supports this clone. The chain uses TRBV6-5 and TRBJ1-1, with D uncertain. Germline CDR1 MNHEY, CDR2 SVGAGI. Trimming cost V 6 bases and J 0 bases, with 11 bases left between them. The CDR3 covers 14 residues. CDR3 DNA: TGTGCCAGCAGACAGCTTCTTTTGAACACTGAAGCTTTCTTT. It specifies CASRQLLLNTEAFF.